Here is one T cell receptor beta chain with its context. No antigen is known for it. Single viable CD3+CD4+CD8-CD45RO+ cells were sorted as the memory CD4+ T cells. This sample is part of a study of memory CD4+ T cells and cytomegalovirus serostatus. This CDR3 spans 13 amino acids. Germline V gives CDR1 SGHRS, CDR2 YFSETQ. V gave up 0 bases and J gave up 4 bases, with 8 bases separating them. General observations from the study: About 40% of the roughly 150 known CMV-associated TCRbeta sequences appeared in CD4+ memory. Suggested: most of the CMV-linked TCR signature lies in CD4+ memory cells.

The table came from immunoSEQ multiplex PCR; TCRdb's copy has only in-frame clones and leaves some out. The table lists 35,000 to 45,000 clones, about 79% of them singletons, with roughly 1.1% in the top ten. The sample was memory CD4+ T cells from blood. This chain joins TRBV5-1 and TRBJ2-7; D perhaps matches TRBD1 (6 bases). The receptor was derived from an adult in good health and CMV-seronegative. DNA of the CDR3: TGCGCCAGCAGCTTGGCAGGGGTTTACGAGCAGTACTTC. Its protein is CASSLAGVYEQYF. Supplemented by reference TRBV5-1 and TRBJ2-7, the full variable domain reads KAGVTQTPRYLIKTRGQQVTLSCSPISGHRSVSWYQQTPGQGLQFLFEYFSETQRNKGNFPGRFSGRQFSNSRSEMNVSTLELGDSALYLCASSLAGVYEQYFGPGTRLTVT.